Listed below are T cell receptor beta chains from one sample, sequenced in a study of blood T cell repertoires in COVID-19. Data came from immunoSEQ multiplex PCR; TCRdb stores just in-frame clones and leaves some out. The repertoire holds some 190,000 clones, 70% to 85% seen once, with around 7% in the top ten. Sequenced input: peripheral blood. The receptors originated from an elderly man with COVID-19, enrolled during active disease. CDR3s include the opening cysteine and the closing phenylalanine or tryptophan.

v_gene	len	j_gene	CDR3aa
TRBV6-5	13	TRBJ1-3	CASRGRAGNTIYF
TRBV7-9	13	TRBJ2-1	CASSPSTHNEQFF
TRBV2	15	TRBJ2-7	CASNLARGGSYEQYF
TRBV6-6	13	TRBJ2-5	CASSGGRAETQYF
TRBV29-1	13	TRBJ2-1	CSAEGDSYNEQFF
TRBV7-6	15	TRBJ2-2	CASSRDRRNTGELFF
TRBV5-5	13	TRBJ1-1	CASSYLGGTEAFF
TRBV7-3	12	TRBJ2-3	CASSLDSDTQYF
TRBV28	17	TRBJ2-1	CASSSPSSSGGAHEQFF
TRBV6-5	13	TRBJ1-6	CASRPESDSPLHF
TRBV6-5	16	TRBJ1-5	CASSSIQDQRNQPQHF
TRBV7-9	12	TRBJ2-3	CASGRITDTQYF
TRBV5-1	15	TRBJ1-1	CASTGQGTYLAEAFF
TRBV9	16	TRBJ2-2	CASSVSGSPNTGELFF
TRBV10-1	13	TRBJ1-5	CASSETGNQPQHF
TRBV10-1	15	TRBJ2-7	CASSATGTGVYEQYF
TRBV3-1/TRBV3-2	15	TRBJ1-5	CASSHGTGLNQPQHF
TRBV12-3/TRBV12-4	11	TRBJ2-2	CASSSYGELFF
TRBV4-1	17	TRBJ2-3	CASSQRLAGAPGDTQYF
TRBV5-1	17	TRBJ2-6	CASSLVLLGAGANVLTF
TRBV4-1	17	TRBJ1-6	CASSQETVSSYNSPLHF
TRBV2	14	TRBJ1-4	CASGEYLGWEKLFF
TRBV11-2	17	TRBJ2-7	CASSRLTTGQGAYEQYF
TRBV9	14	TRBJ1-6	CASSRGGEGSPLHF
TRBV6-5	14	TRBJ2-1	CASSDLGQNNEQFF
TRBV6-1	13	TRBJ1-6	CASSEDRVSPLHF
TRBV5-1	15	TRBJ1-3	CASSGDRGPRDTIYF
TRBV7-2	16	TRBJ2-5	CASSARLAGLLETQYF
TRBV4-2	15	TRBJ1-1	CASSQEDRENTEAFF
TRBV25-1	16	TRBJ2-2	CASSEPSGVYTGELFF
TRBV19	16	TRBJ1-1	CASSLMPGTVNTEAFF
TRBV6-5	15	TRBJ2-7	CASSYTSGQRGEQYF
TRBV6-1	15	TRBJ1-1	CASSEFFPRQGAAFF
TRBV6-1	15	TRBJ1-1	CASSEIITGDTEAFF
TRBV10-3	11	TRBJ1-2	CATQGPYGYTF
TRBV6-5	15	TRBJ1-2	CASGSPGRLIDGYTF